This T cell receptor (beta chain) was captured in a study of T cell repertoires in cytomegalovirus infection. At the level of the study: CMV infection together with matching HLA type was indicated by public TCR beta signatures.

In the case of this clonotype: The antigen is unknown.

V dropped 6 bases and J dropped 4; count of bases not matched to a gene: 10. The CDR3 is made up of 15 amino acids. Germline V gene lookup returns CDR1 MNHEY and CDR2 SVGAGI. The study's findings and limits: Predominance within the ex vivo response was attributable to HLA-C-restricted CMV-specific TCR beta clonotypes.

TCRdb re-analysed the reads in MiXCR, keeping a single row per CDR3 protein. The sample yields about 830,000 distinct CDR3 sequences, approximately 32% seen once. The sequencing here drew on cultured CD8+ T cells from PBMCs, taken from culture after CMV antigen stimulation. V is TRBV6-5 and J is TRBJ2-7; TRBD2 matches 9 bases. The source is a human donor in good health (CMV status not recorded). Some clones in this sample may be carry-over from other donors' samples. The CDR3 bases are TGTGCCAGCAGCCGGGTGGCGGGGGGGGGGTACGAGCAGTACGTC. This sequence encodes CASSRVAGGGYEQYV.